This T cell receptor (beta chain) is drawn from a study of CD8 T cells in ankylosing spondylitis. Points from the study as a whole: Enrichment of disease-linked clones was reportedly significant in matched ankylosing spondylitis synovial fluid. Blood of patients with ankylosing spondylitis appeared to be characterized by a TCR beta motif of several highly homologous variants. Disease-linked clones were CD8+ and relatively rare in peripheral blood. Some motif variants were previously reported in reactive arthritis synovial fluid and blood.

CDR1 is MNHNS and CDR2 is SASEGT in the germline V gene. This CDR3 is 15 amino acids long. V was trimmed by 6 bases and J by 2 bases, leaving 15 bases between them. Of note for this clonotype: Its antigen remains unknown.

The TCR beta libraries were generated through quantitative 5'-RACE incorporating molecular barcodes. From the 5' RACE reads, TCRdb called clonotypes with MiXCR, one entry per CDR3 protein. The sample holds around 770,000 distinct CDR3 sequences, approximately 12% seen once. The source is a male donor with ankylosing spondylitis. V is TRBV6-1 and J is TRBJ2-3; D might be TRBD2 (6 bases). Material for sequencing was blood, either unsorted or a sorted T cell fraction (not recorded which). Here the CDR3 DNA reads TGTGCCAGCAGCCTCGCAGGGACTTACACAGATACGCAGTATTTT. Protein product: CASSLAGTYTDTQYF.